These 25 T cell receptor beta chains were all obtained from the same sample, sequenced in a study of blood T cell repertoires in COVID-19 (dated by TCRdb to 2018 to 2020). Library generation was performed with the immunoSEQ multiplex PCR assay. Entries here come from immuneACCESS through TCRdb and include only in-frame sequences with V and J called. Some clones fail to appear in such tables; in the studies checked, an unresolved V gene covers under half of the shortfall, and the cause of the remainder is unknown. The sample has a few hundred thousand clones on record, about 85% of them singletons. The ten largest clones capture 5% to 8% of the sample. The source material was PBMCs or T cells enriched from blood (not recorded which). These receptors were obtained from a woman in her fifties or sixties who had been exposed to COVID-19.

The chain links TRBV10-3 to TRBJ2-3; D is possibly TRBD2 (6 bases). Trimming shortened V by 10 bases and J by 2 bases, and 19 bases separated the two germline ends. Germline CDR1 ENHRY, CDR2 SYGVKD. The CDR3 extends over 15 amino acids. As DNA, the CDR3 is TGTGCCACCCAACAGGATAGCGGATACACAGATACGCAGTATTTT. It encodes CATQQDSGYTDTQYF.

V gene TRBV11-2 combines with J gene TRBJ2-7; TRBD1 agrees at 7 bases. The CDR3 runs to 16 residues. Unmatched junction bases numbered 10, after V lost 4 bases and J lost 1 base. Germline lookup yields CDR1 SGHAT and CDR2 FQNNGV. CDR3: CASSSPHLTGSYEQYF. CDR3 coding DNA: TGTGCCAGCAGCTCCCCGCACTTGACAGGGTCCTACGAGCAGTACTTC. Based on the CDR3 plus reference TRBV11-2 and TRBJ2-7, the full variable domain is EAGVAQSPRYKIIEKRQSVAFWCNPISGHATLYWYQQILGQGPKLLIQFQNNGVVDDSQLPKDRFSAERLKGVDSTLKIQPAKLEDSAVYLCASSSPHLTGSYEQYFGPGTRLTVT.

This chain uses TRBV5-1 with TRBJ2-5, with D perhaps matching TRBD1 (5 bases). Per germline, CDR1 SGHRS and CDR2 YFSETQ. V gave up 0 bases and J gave up 3 bases, with 12 bases separating them. The CDR3 extends over 15 amino acids. In DNA, the CDR3 is TGCGCCAGCAGCTTGGGGGAAGGGGCTGAAGAGACCCAGTACTTC. Its protein product is CASSLGEGAEETQYF.

This clone was picked up a small number of times. The V call is TRBV21-1, the J call TRBJ1-5; TRBD1, the table's D call, lacks a check against the DNA. TRBV21-1 is termed a pseudogene. The CDR3 runs to 19 residues. The DNA for the CDR3 is TGTGCCAGCAGCAGTCCGTGGGGGACAGGGCCCCTTGTGGATCAGCCCCAGCATTTT. This encodes CASSSPWGTGPLVDQPQHF.

CDR3 coding DNA: TGTGCCAGCAGTTTTGAGAGGGGGGGGAATGAGCAGTTCTTC. It yields the protein CASSFERGGNEQFF. This chain connects TRBV27 to TRBJ2-1, with D possibly matching TRBD2 (7 bases). Looked up from germline, CDR1 is MNHEY and CDR2 is SMNVEV (reference sequence). The CDR3 covers 14 residues. V lost 3 bases and J lost 7, with 13 bases in between.

The V gene is TRBV7-2, the J gene TRBJ2-3; D perhaps matches TRBD2 (7 bases). V lost 4 bases, J lost 4 bases, and 12 bases lay in between. The CDR3 loop spans 14 amino acids. CDR1 and CDR2 from the germline V gene are SGHTA and FQGNSA. CDR3 loop: CASSYMGGPDTQYF. The CDR3 DNA follows: TGTGCCAGCAGCTACATGGGGGGGCCAGATACGCAGTATTTT.

This rearrangement joins TRBV24-1 to TRBJ2-1; 9 nucleotides line up with TRBD1. The J segment lost 8 bases and the V segment lost 4 bases, leaving 11 bases of the junction unmatched. This CDR3 is built from 16 residues. The germline V gene has CDR1 KGHDR and CDR2 SFDVKD. The CDR3 DNA is TGTGCCACCAGTGAACCGACCGGGACAGGGATAGATGAGCAGTTCTTC. Translating it yields CATSEPTGTGIDEQFF.

CDR3 in DNA: TGTGCCAGCAGCGTAGGGGTCCGGGGGGCCACAGATACGCAGTATTTT. It is translated as CASSVGVRGATDTQYF. This chain uses TRBV9 with TRBJ2-3; weak D call: TRBD2 (7 bases). V shed 0 bases and J shed 2 bases, with 13 bases lying between them. CDR1 and CDR2 from the germline V gene are SGDLS and YYNGEE. The CDR3 spans 16 residues.

The chain employs TRBV29-1 and TRBJ1-5; D may be TRBD1 (5 bases). Germline CDR1 and CDR2: SQVTM and ANQGSEA. V was trimmed by 7 bases and J by 4 bases, leaving 14 bases between them. The CDR3 runs 13 residues. Here the CDR3 reads CSALDRPNQPQHF. CDR3 coding DNA: TGCAGCGCCCTAGACAGACCGAATCAGCCCCAGCATTTT.

The rearrangement joins TRBV18 to TRBJ1-3, with D unresolved. The CDR3 is 17 amino acids. The germline CDR1 and CDR2 sequences are KGHSH and LQKENI. V dropped 2 bases and J dropped 7 bases, with 21 bases sitting between them. This chain's CDR3 is CASSPTGRKSVVNTIYF. The CDR3 DNA reads TGTGCCAGCTCACCAACCGGTAGGAAGAGCGTGGTTAACACCATATATTTT. Looking up the rest from reference TRBV18 and TRBJ1-3 gives the full variable domain: NAGVMQNPRHLVRRRGQEARLRCSPMKGHSHVYWYRQLPEEGLKFMVYLQKENIIDESGMPKERFSAEFPKEGPSILRIQQVVRGDSAAYFCASSPTGRKSVVNTIYFGEGSWLTVV.

The gene calls are TRBV6-5 and TRBJ1-3, with no clear D. CDR3 length: 15 amino acids. The V end lost 0 bases, the J end lost 2 bases, and 8 bases lay between the germline ends. The germline V gene encodes CDR1 MNHEY and CDR2 SVGAGI. The CDR3 region is CASSYSATPGNTIYF. CDR3 bases: TGTGCCAGCAGTTACTCAGCGACGCCTGGAAACACCATATATTTT.

The genes are TRBV19 and TRBJ2-3; 8 bases line up with TRBD1. V was clipped by 5 bases and J by 4 bases; unmatched bases: 11. The CDR3 sequence is 16 residues long. Germline V gene data show CDR1 as LNHDA and CDR2 as SQIVND (reference sequence). CDR3 bases: TGTGCCAGTAGTGCCTCCCGGGACAGGTTCTCAGATACGCAGTATTTT. This translates into CASSASRDRFSDTQYF. Filled out from reference TRBV19 and TRBJ2-3, the complete variable domain reads DGGITQSPKYLFRKEGQNVTLSCEQNLNHDAMYWYRQDPGQGLRLIYYSQIVNDFQKGDIAEGYSVSREKKESFPLTVTSAQKNPTAFYLCASSASRDRFSDTQYFGPGTRLTVL.

The CDR3 spells CASSLTEIDEQYF. The CDR3 DNA reads as TGTGCCAGCAGTTTGACAGAGATCGACGAGCAGTACTTC. The chain links TRBV27 to TRBJ2-7; TRBD1 might be the D (5 bases). Trimming shortened V by 3 bases and J by 5 bases, and 11 bases separated the two germline ends. This CDR3 has 13 residues. Germline assignment: CDR1 MNHEY and CDR2 SMNVEV (reference sequence).

The chain joins TRBV19 to TRBJ2-6, with 8 bases lining up with TRBD2. The CDR3 covers 15 residues. Germline V lookup: CDR1 LNHDA, CDR2 SQIVND (reference sequence). V shed 6 bases, J shed 0 bases, and the junction held 1 base outside the gene matches. The CDR3 spells CASSGGASGANVLTF. As DNA, the CDR3 is TGTGCCAGTAGCGGGGGGGCCTCTGGGGCCAACGTCCTGACTTTC.

The rearrangement links TRBV28 to TRBJ1-3; the D gene is possibly TRBD1 (6 bases). Germline V gives CDR1 MDHEN, CDR2 SYDVKM. Trimming removed 6 bases from V and 2 bases from J, with 11 bases in between. CDR3 length: 14 residues. The CDR3 DNA follows: TGTGCCAGCAGCCTGGACAGCCCTGGAAACACCATATATTTT. Translated: CASSLDSPGNTIYF.

The chain combines TRBV6-1 with TRBJ1-2, with no clear D. The CDR3 spans 13 residues. Trimming shortened V by 2 bases and J by 3 bases, and 7 bases separated the two germline ends. Germline-derived CDR1 and CDR2 are MNHNS and SASEGT. The CDR3: CASSERRYYGYTF. The CDR3 DNA follows: TGTGCCAGCAGTGAACGGAGATACTATGGCTACACCTTC.

This chain links TRBV28 with TRBJ1-1; D is undetermined. The CDR3 is 12 residues long. V gave up 5 bases and J gave up 10 bases, with 14 bases separating them. Germline CDR1 MDHEN, CDR2 SYDVKM. The chain's CDR3 is CASSPPRERAFF. CDR3 DNA: TGTGCCAGCAGTCCACCGCGGGAACGAGCTTTCTTT.

As regards this clone: Different DNA sequences within this sample yield the same CDR3. The gene calls are TRBV7-2 and TRBJ1-5, with 10 positions matching TRBD1. The germline gives CDR1 SGHTA, CDR2 FQGNSA. The junction had 0 bases not matched to a gene; V was cut back by 1 base and J by 6 bases. The CDR3 length is 14 residues. The CDR3 DNA reads as TGTGCCAGCAGCTTAGGGGACAGGGGTCAGCCCCAGCATTTT. This gives the protein CASSLGDRGQPQHF.

This sequence joins TRBV5-1 and TRBJ1-3; TRBD1 might be the D (5 bases). The germline V gene has CDR1 SGHRS and CDR2 YFSETQ. V dropped 0 bases and J dropped 7 bases, with 8 bases sitting between them. This CDR3 contains 13 residues. CDR3 DNA sequence: TGCGCCAGCAGCTTGGATCAGGGTAACACCATATATTTT. Translation gives CASSLDQGNTIYF.

J is TRBJ2-2 and V is TRBV19, with a possible D match to TRBD2 (5 bases). This CDR3 has 14 residues. CDR1 LNHDA and CDR2 SQIVND come from the germline V gene (reference sequence). The germline V and J ends were trimmed by 7 bases and 0 bases, with 9 bases remaining between them. Here the CDR3 reads CASTGSANTGELFF. In DNA form, the CDR3 reads TGTGCCAGTACGGGGAGCGCGAACACCGGGGAGCTGTTTTTT.

The CDR3 DNA sequence: TGTGCCAGCAGTGTGCCGACAGGGAATTGGGTGAACACTGAAGCTTTCTTT. This sequence encodes CASSVPTGNWVNTEAFF. The chain combines TRBV2 with TRBJ1-1; 7 positions agree with TRBD1. This CDR3 region has 17 residues. J gave up 0 bases and V 4 bases, and 11 bases lay outside the gene matches. Germline CDR1 is SNHLY and CDR2 is FYNNEI.

The rearrangement joins TRBV7-9 to TRBJ2-1, with D possibly matching TRBD2 (5 bases). V was trimmed by 4 bases and J by 10 bases, leaving 5 bases between them. The CDR3 sequence is 10 residues long. The germline gives CDR1 SEHNR, CDR2 FQNEAQ (reference sequence). In DNA, the CDR3 is TGTGCCAGCAGCTCGGGGGAGCAGTTCTTC. Protein: CASSSGEQFF.

V and J are TRBV5-1 and TRBJ1-1; 9 bases match TRBD1. CDR1 SGHRS and CDR2 YFSETQ come from the germline V gene. The junction had 15 bases not matched to a gene; V was cut back by 5 bases and J by 4 bases. The CDR3 is 17 amino acids. CDR3 sequence reads: CASRADRGPNWATEAFF. CDR3 coding DNA: TGCGCCAGCAGAGCGGACAGGGGACCAAATTGGGCCACTGAAGCTTTCTTT.

The V call is TRBV6-6, the J call TRBJ1-2, with D unclear. The CDR3 consists of 15 residues. CDR1 and CDR2 (germline): MNHNY, SVGAGI (reference sequence). Trimming pared 6 bases from V and 1 base from J, leaving 15 bases between. CDR3 sequence reads: CASRHRLEHNYGYTF. CDR3 bases: TGTGCCAGCAGACATCGCCTCGAACATAACTATGGCTACACCTTC.

The rearrangement joins TRBV10-3 to TRBJ1-2; the match to TRBD1 covers 10 bases. The CDR3 spans 14 residues. Per the germline V gene, CDR1 is ENHRY and CDR2 is SYGVKD. V was clipped by 4 bases and J by 6 bases; unmatched bases: 5. DNA of the CDR3: TGTGCCATCAGTGTCCAAGGGACAGGGGATGGCTACACCTTC. Protein: CAISVQGTGDGYTF.